Detailed here is one T cell receptor beta chain. The data derive from a study of shared clonotypes between healthy human individuals. Assay used: immunoSEQ multiplex PCR; TCRdb lists only in-frame clones, some missing. The sample holds more than 2 million clones, around 95% seen once. The sample comprised naive CD4+ T cells sorted from blood. Subset specified: CD45RA+ positively selected. The origin of this receptor is a man between 18 and 29 years old in good health.

CDR3 nucleotide sequence: TGTGCCAGCTCACCCTCTTCGACCTACGAGCAGTACTTC. Its protein is CASSPSSTYEQYF. The V and J genes are TRBV18 and TRBJ2-7, with D unresolved. The V gene lost 3 bases and the J gene lost 2 bases, with 8 bases spanning the gap. Germline loops: CDR1 KGHSH, CDR2 LQKENI. CDR3 length: 13 residues.